This TCR beta chain was identified during a study of human T cells and chemical hapten exposure. Turning to the study itself: Throughout a study of approximately 24 weeks, patients underwent weekly scalp administration of diphenylcyclopropenone doses. Patients, a majority of them female, were diagnosed with alopecia areata, totalis or universalis.

Unique molecular identifiers were attached to individual cDNA molecules during library preparation. TCRdb reprocessed the RACE reads via MiXCR and lists one record per CDR3 protein. The sample carries about 380,000 distinct CDR3 sequences, over 6% recorded once. Study findings and constraints: PT1 expanded TCR numbers rose with patch test score.

Remarks on this clonotype: Its antigen is as yet unknown.

Time point of the sample: patch test 2, 6 weeks after DPC sensitization. Described treatment: therapeutic diphenylcyclopropenone sensitization with weekly scalp DPC. Looked up from germline, CDR1 is DFQATT and CDR2 is SNEGSKA (reference sequence). This CDR3 region has 13 residues. Trimming removed 4 bases from V and 2 bases from J; junction bases left unmatched: 2. V gene TRBV20-1 combines with J gene TRBJ2-3, with TRBD2 identical over 8 bases. This material consisted of whole blood, taken in connection with sensitization to the hapten diphenylcyclopropenone (DPC). The receptor's source is a woman under 30 with alopecia areata. Some clones in this sample may be carry-over from other donors' samples. CDR3 sequence reads: CSAISGVTDTQYF. The CDR3 coding sequence is TGCAGTGCTATTAGCGGGGTCACAGATACGCAGTATTTT.